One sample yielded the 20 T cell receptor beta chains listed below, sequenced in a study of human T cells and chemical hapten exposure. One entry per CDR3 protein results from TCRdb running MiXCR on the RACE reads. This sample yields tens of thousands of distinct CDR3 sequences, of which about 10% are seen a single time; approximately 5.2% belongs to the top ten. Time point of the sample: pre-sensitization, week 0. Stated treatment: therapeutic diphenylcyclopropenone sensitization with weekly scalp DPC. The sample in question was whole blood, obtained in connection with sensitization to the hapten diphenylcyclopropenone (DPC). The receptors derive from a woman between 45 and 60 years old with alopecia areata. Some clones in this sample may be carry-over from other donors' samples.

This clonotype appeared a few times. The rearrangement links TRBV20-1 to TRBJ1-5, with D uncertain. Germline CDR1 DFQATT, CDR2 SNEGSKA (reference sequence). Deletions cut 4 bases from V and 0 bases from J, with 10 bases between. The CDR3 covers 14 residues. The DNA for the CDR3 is TGCAGTGCTATGGATAGTAATAGCAATCAGCCCCAGCATTTT. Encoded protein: CSAMDSNSNQPQHF.

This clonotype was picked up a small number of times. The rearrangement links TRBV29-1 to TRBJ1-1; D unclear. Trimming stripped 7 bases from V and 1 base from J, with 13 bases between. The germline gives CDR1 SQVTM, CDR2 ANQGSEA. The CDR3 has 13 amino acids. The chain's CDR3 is CSGRRTGNTEAFF. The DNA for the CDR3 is TGCAGCGGAAGACGTACGGGGAACACTGAAGCTTTCTTT.

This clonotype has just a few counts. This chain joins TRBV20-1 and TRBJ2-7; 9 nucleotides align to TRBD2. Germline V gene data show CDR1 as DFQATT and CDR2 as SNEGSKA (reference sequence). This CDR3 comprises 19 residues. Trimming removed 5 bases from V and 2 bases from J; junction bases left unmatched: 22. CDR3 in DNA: TGCAGTGCTCCCGGACAGGACTCCAACCTAGCGGGGAATACCTACGAGCAGTACTTC. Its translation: CSAPGQDSNLAGNTYEQYF.

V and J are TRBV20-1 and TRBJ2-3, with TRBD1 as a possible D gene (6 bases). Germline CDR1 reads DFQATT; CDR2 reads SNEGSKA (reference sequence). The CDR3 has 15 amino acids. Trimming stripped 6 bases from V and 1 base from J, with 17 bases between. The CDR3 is CSAPGTLPRTDTQYF. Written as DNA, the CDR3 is TGCAGTGCCCCCGGGACACTTCCTCGCACAGATACGCAGTATTTT.

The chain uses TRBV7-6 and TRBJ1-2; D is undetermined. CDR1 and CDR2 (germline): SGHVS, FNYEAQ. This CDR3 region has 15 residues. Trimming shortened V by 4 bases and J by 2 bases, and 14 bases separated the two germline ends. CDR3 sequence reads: CASSSSMGSNYGYTF. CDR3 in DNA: TGTGCCAGCAGCTCGTCTATGGGGTCGAACTATGGCTACACCTTC.

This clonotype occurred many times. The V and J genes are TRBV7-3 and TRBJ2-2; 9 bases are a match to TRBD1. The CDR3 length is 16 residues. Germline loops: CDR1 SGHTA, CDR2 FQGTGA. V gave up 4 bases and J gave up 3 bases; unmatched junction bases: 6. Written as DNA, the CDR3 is TGTGCCAGCAGCTATTGGACAGGGGAGGACACCGGGGAGCTGTTTTTT. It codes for CASSYWTGEDTGELFF.

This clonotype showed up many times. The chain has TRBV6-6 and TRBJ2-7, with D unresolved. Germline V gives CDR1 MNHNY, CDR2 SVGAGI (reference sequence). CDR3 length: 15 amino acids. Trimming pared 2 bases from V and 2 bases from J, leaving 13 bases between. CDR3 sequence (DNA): TGTGCCAGCAGTTACGAGTGGGCTATAACCTACGAGCAGTACTTC. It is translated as CASSYEWAITYEQYF.

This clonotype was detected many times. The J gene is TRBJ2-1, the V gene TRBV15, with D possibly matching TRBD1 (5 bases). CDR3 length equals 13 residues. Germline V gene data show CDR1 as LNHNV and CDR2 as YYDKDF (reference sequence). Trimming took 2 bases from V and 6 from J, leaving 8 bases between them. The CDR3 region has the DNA TGTGCCACCAGCAGACTACAGGCCAATGAGCAGTTCTTC. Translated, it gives CATSRLQANEQFF.

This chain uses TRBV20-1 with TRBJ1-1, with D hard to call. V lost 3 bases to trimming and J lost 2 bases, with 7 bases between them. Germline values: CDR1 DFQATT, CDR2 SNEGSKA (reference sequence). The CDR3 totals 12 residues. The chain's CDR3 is CSASYKNTEAFF. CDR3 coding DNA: TGCAGTGCTAGTTACAAAAACACTGAAGCTTTCTTT.

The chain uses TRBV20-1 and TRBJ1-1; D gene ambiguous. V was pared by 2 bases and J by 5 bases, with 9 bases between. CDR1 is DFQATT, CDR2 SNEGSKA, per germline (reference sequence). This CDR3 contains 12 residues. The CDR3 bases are TGCAGTGCTAGAAAGACCGCAACTGAAGCTTTCTTT. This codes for CSARKTATEAFF.

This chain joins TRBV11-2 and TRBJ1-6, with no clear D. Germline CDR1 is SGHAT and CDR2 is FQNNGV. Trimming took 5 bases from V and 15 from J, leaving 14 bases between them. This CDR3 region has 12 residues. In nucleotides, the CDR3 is TGTGCCAGCAGCCGGAAGGCCCGTCACCTCCACTTT. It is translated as CASSRKARHLHF.

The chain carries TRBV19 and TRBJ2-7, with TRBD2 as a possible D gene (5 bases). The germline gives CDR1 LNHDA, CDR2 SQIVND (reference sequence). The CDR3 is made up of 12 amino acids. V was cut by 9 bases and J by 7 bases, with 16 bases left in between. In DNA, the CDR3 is TGTGCCAGAAACCGCGGGTTCGGAGAGCAGTACTTC. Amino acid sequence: CARNRGFGEQYF.

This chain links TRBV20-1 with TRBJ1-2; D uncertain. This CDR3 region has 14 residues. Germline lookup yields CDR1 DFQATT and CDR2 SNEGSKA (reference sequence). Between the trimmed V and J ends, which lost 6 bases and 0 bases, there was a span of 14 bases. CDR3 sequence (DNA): TGCAGTGCCCCAGAACGGGGAGCTAACTATGGCTACACCTTC. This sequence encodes CSAPERGANYGYTF.

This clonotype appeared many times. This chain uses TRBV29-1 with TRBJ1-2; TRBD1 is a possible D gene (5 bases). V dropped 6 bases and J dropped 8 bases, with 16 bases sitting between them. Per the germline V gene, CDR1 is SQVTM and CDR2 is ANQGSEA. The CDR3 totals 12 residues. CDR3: CSVVTQGGGYTF. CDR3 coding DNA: TGCAGCGTGGTAACGCAGGGAGGAGGCTACACCTTC.

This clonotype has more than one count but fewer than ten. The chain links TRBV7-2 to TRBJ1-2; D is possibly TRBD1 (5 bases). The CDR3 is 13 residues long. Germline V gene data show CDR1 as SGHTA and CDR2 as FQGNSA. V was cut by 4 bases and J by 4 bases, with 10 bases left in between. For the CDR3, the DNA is TGTGCCAGCAGCTCCGACAGCATCTATGGCTACACCTTC. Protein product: CASSSDSIYGYTF.

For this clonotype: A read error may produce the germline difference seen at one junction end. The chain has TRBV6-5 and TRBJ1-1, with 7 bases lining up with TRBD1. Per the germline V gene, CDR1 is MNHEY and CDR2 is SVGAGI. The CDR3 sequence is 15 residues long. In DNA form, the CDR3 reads TGTGCCAGCAGTTACTCGAGGGTAGGGGGCGCGGATTTGCGATTT. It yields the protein CASSYSRVGGADLRF.

The CDR3 region is CASRTGTSRIGYF. CDR3 bases: TGTGCCAGCAGGACCGGGACTAGTAGGATCGGGTACTTC. This sequence joins TRBV28 and TRBJ2-7; 8 bases map to TRBD2. The CDR3 extends over 13 amino acids. Germline V gene lookup returns CDR1 MDHEN and CDR2 SYDVKM. The V gene end was trimmed by 6 bases and the J gene end by 12 bases; junction bases not matched to a gene: 13.

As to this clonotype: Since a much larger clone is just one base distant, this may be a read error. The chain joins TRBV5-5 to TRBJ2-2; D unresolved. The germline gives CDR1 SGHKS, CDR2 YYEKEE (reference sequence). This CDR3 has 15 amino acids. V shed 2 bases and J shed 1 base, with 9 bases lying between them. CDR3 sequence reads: CASSFWAENTGELFF. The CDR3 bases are TGTGCCAGCAGCTTCTGGGCAGAGAACACCGGGGAGCTGTTTTTT. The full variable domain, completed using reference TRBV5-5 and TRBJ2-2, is DAGVTQSPTHLIKTRGQQVTLRCSPISGHKSVSWYQQVLGQGPQFIFQYYEKEERGRGNFPDRFSARQFPNYSSELNVNALLLGDSALYLCASSFWAENTGELFFGEGSRLTVL.

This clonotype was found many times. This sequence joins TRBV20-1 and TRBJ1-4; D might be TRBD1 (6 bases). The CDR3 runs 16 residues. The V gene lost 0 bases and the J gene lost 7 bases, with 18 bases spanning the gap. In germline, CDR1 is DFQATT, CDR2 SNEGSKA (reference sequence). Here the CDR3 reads CSARDLPSEGGEKLFF. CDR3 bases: TGCAGTGCTAGAGATCTCCCCAGTGAGGGGGGTGAAAAACTGTTTTTT.

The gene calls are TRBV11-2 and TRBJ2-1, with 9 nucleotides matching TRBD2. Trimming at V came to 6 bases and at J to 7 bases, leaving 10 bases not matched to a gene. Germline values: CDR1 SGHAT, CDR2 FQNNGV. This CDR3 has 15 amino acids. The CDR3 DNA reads TGTGCCAGCAGAGCCCTAGCGGGATTAAGGAATGAGCAGTTCTTC. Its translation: CASRALAGLRNEQFF.